A selection of T cell receptor beta chains follows, all from one sample in a study of control samples from healthy donors and cancer patients. The method was immunoSEQ multiplex PCR; TCRdb's version includes in-frame clones alone and lacks a portion of them. The repertoire has some 97,000 clones, over 75% of them found once; the top ten carry 15% to 20%. The sample consisted of blood. These receptors were taken from a woman in her forties or fifties in good health. Each CDR3 is given with its conserved first and last residue. D genes are given only for firm matches. For some rows the clone size is stated as once, few or many, or as a class when expanded; others skip it.

D: -
V: TRBV3-1/TRBV3-2
J: TRBJ2-7
size: -
CDR3: CASSHSGGRYDEQYF
DNA: TGTGCCAGCAGCCACTCTGGAGGACGATACGACGAGCAGTACTTC

D: TRBD1
V: TRBV6-2/TRBV6-3
J: TRBJ1-2
size: -
CDR3: CASSYGRQGGYTF
DNA: TGTGCCAGCAGTTACGGGAGACAGGGTGGCTACACCTTC

D: -
V: TRBV6-5
J: TRBJ1-6
size: few
CDR3: CASSYSRTESLHF
DNA: TGTGCCAGCAGTTACTCAAGGACAGAATCCCTCCACTTT

D: -
V: TRBV28
J: TRBJ1-5
size: once
CDR3: CASRSDPLGNQPQHF
DNA: TGTGCCAGCAGGTCCGACCCCCTAGGCAATCAGCCCCAGCATTTT

D: -
V: TRBV7-2
J: TRBJ1-1
size: -
CDR3: CASSFTDTRSNAEAFF
DNA: TGTGCCAGCAGCTTTACCGACACGAGGTCAAACGCTGAAGCTTTCTTT

D: -
V: TRBV15
J: TRBJ1-1
size: once
CDR3: CATSRDPMNTEAFF
DNA: TGTGCCACCAGCAGAGATCCAATGAACACTGAAGCTTTCTTT

D: TRBD1
V: TRBV6-6
J: TRBJ1-3
size: -
CDR3: CASSYGDRGGNTIYF
DNA: TGTGCCAGCAGTTACGGGGACAGGGGCGGAAACACCATATATTTT

D: -
V: TRBV21-1
J: TRBJ2-3
size: -
CDR3: CASSKGSRGNTDTQYF
DNA: TGTGCCAGCAGCAAAGGGAGTCGAGGAAACACAGATACGCAGTATTTT

D: -
V: TRBV3-1/TRBV3-2
J: TRBJ1-1
size: -
CDR3: CASSRGSEAFF
DNA: TGTGCCAGCAGCCGCGGGAGTGAAGCTTTCTTT

D: -
V: TRBV7-3
J: TRBJ2-3
size: once
CDR3: CASSLRGTPGADTQYF
DNA: TGTGCCAGCAGCCTAAGGGGGACTCCCGGGGCAGATACGCAGTATTTT

D: -
V: TRBV18
J: TRBJ2-4
size: -
CDR3: CASSPWTASKNIQYF
DNA: TGTGCCAGCTCACCATGGACAGCTTCTAAAAACATTCAGTACTTC

D: -
V: TRBV11-2
J: TRBJ1-1
size: -
CDR3: CASSYENSWDTEAFF
DNA: TGTGCCAGCAGCTACGAGAATTCGTGGGACACTGAAGCTTTCTTT

D: -
V: TRBV2
J: TRBJ2-5
size: -
CDR3: CAKRQGRAQETQYF
DNA: TGTGCCAAACGGCAGGGCCGAGCGCAAGAGACCCAGTACTTC

D: TRBD1
V: TRBV5-5
J: TRBJ1-2
size: -
CDR3: CASSLDPTGFGYTF
DNA: TGTGCCAGCAGCTTGGATCCGACAGGGTTTGGCTACACCTTC

D: -
V: TRBV29-1
J: TRBJ1-1
size: -
CDR3: CSVGGILAEAFF
DNA: TGCAGCGTTGGGGGAATCCTGGCTGAAGCTTTCTTT

D: -
V: TRBV4-1
J: TRBJ1-2
size: -
CDR3: CASSQVLTNYGYTF
DNA: TGCGCCAGCAGCCAAGTGCTTACTAACTATGGCTACACCTTC

D: -
V: TRBV29-1
J: TRBJ2-2
size: -
CDR3: CSVMGQNTGELFF
DNA: TGCAGCGTCATGGGACAGAACACCGGGGAGCTGTTTTTT

D: TRBD2
V: TRBV18
J: TRBJ2-1
size: -
CDR3: CASSPVLAGFYNEQFF
DNA: TGTGCCAGCTCACCCGTACTAGCGGGGTTCTACAATGAGCAGTTCTTC